This TCR beta chain stems from a study of monozygotic twins with inflammatory bowel disease. Study results and limitations: Compared with healthy twins, IBD patients shared fewer clonotypes with others, especially with disease activity.

The germline V gene encodes CDR1 SQVTM and CDR2 ANQGSEA. This CDR3 has 12 residues. TCRdb re-called the 5' RACE reads; every CDR3 protein appears as one record, without DNA. This sample's table reports about 110,000 distinct CDR3 sequences. Turning to this clonotype: Its target is not known.

This receptor was identified in a human donor with ulcerative colitis or Crohn's disease, or a healthy co-twin of an affected twin (not recorded which). Sequences were obtained from blood. V usage is TRBV29-1 and J usage is TRBJ2-7. CDR3 sequence reads: CSVASIGYEQYF.